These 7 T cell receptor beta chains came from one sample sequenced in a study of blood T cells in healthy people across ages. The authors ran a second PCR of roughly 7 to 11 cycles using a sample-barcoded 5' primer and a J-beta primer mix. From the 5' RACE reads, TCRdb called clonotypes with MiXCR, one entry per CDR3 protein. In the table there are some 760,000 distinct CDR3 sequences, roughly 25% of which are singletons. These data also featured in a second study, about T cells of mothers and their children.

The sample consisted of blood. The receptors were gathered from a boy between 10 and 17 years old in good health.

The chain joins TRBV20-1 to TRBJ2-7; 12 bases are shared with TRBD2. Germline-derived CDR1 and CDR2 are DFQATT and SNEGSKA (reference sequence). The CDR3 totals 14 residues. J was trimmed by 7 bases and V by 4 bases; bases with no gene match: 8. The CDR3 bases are TGCAGTGCTATTCTAGCGGGAGGGCCGGGAGAGCAGTACTTC. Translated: CSAILAGGPGEQYF.

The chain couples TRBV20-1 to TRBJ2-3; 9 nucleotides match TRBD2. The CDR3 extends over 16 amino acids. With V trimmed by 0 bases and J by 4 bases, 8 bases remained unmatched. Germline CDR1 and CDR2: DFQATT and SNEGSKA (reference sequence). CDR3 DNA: TGCAGTGCTAGAGAATTTGGCCTAGCGGGGTCAGATACGCAGTATTTT. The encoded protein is CSAREFGLAGSDTQYF.

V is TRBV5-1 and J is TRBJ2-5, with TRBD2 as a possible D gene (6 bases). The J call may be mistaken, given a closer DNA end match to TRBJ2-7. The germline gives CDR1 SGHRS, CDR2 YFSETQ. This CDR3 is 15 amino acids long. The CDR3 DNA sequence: TGCGCCAGCAGCTTGGATTGGGGGGTGGCCTACGAGCAGTACTTC. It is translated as CASSLDWGVAYEQYF.

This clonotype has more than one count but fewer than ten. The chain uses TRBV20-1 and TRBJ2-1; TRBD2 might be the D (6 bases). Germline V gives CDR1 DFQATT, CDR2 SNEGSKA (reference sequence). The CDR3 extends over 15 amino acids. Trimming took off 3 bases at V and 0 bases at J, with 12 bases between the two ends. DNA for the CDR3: TGCAGTGCTAGTTTGGCGGGGAGCTCCTACAATGAGCAGTTCTTC. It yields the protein CSASLAGSSYNEQFF.

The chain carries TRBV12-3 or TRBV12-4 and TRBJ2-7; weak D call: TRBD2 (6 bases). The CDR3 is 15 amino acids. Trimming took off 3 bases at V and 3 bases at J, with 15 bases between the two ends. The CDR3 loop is CASSLGAGTNYEQYF. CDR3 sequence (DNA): TGTGCCAGCAGTTTGGGAGCGGGCACAAACTACGAGCAGTACTTC.

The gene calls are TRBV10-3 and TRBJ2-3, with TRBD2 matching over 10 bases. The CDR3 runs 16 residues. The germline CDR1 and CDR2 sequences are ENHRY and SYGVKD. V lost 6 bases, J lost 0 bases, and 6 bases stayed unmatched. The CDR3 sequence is CAIRGPSGSSTDTQYF. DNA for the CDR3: TGTGCCATCAGGGGACCTAGCGGGAGCAGCACAGATACGCAGTATTTT.

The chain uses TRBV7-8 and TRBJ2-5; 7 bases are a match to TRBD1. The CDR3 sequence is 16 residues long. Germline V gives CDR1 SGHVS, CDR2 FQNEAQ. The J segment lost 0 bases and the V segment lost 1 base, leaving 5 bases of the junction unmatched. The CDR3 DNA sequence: TGTGCCAGCAGCTTAGGGAGACAGGGTAACCAAGAGACCCAGTACTTC. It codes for CASSLGRQGNQETQYF.